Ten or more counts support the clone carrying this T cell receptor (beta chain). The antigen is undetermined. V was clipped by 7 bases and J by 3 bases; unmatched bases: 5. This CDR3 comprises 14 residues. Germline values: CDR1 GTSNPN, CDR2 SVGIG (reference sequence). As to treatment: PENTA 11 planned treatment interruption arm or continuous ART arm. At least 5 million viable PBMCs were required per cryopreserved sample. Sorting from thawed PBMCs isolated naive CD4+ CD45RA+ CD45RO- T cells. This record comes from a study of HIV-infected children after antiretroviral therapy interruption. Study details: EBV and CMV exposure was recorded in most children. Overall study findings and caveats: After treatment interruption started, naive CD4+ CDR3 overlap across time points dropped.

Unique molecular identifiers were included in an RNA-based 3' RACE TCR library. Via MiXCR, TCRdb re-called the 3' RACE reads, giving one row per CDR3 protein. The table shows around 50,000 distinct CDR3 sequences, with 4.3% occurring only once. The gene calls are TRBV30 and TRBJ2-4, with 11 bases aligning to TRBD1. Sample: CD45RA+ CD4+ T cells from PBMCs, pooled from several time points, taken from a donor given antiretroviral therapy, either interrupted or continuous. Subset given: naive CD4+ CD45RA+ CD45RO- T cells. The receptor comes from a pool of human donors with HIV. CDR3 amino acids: CAYGQGAGKNIQYF. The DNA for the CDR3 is TGTGCCTACGGACAGGGGGCCGGCAAAAACATTCAGTACTTC.